The clone carrying this T cell receptor (beta chain) was found many times. On the basis of clinical symptoms, serum thyroxine and TRAb, thyroid ultrasound and orbital computed tomography, diagnoses were made. This CDR3 spans 17 amino acids. The J segment lost 0 bases and the V segment lost 2 bases, leaving 8 bases of the junction unmatched. CDR1 GTSNPN and CDR2 SVGIG come from the germline V gene (reference sequence). This record comes from a study of T cells in Graves' hyperthyroidism and ophthalmopathy. Overall study context: Prior to any treatment, at the point of initial diagnosis, peripheral blood was collected.

Researchers took RNA transcripts and amplified the TCR beta CDR3 regions from them. During a first-round RT-PCR of the TCR CDR3, the HTBI primer set was used. One entry per CDR3 protein results from TCRdb running MiXCR on the multiplex PCR reads. The sample holds about 710,000 distinct CDR3 sequences, 16% seen once. The chain carries TRBV30 and TRBJ2-1, with 9 bases that match TRBD2. Material for sequencing was blood. The receptor comes from a man between 18 and 35 years old with Graves' hyperthyroidism. Here the CDR3 DNA reads TGTGCCTGGAGTTCTACTAGCGGGCAAAGCTCCTACAATGAGCAGTTCTTC. Translated: CAWSSTSGQSSYNEQFF.